One sample yielded the 28 T cell receptor beta chains listed below, sequenced in a study of blood T cell repertoires in COVID-19. This table comes from immunoSEQ multiplex PCR, and its TCRdb copy is limited to in-frame clones, with some not included. The sample consists of roughly 99,000 clones, over 70% of them appearing once. The specimen sequenced was peripheral blood. Source of these receptors: a woman aged 80 or over with acute or convalescent COVID-19.

This chain's CDR3 is CASSQAITGGTSNTDTQYF. The DNA of the CDR3 is TGTGCCAGCAGCCAAGCCATCACGGGGGGAACCTCTAACACAGATACGCAGTATTTT. This chain joins TRBV4-2 and TRBJ2-3, with 7 bases identical to TRBD2. The CDR3 runs 19 residues. J gave up 2 bases and V 1 base, and 15 bases lay outside the gene matches. Germline CDR1 LGHNA, CDR2 YNFKEQ.

In DNA form, the CDR3 reads TGTGCCAGCAGCTTTGGCGGAGGTAACTATGGCTACACCTTC. The encoded protein is CASSFGGGNYGYTF. The V call is TRBV5-5, the J call TRBJ1-2; D is unresolved. This CDR3 has 14 amino acids. Looked up from germline, CDR1 is SGHKS and CDR2 is YYEKEE (reference sequence). Between the trimmed V and J ends, which lost 2 bases and 1 base, there was a span of 9 bases. Full variable domain (remainder filled in from reference TRBV5-5 and TRBJ1-2): DAGVTQSPTHLIKTRGQQVTLRCSPISGHKSVSWYQQVLGQGPQFIFQYYEKEERGRGNFPDRFSARQFPNYSSELNVNALLLGDSALYLCASSFGGGNYGYTFGSGTRLTVV.

The CDR3 bases are TGTGCCAGCAGTTACTCGGCCGGGGGGCTGGATGGCTACACCTTC. Protein product: CASSYSAGGLDGYTF. V is TRBV6-2 or TRBV6-3 and J is TRBJ1-2, with D perhaps TRBD1 (6 bases). CDR1 is MNHEY and CDR2 is SVGEGT in the germline V gene. Trimming removed 0 bases from V and 6 bases from J, with 14 bases in between. There are 15 residues in the CDR3.

DNA for the CDR3: TGTGCCAGCAGCCAAGCCCTACTAGCGGGGGGGCGTACGCAGTATTTT. Translation gives CASSQALLAGGRTQYF. This rearrangement joins TRBV3-1 (or the pseudogene TRBV3-2) to TRBJ2-3; 13 positions match TRBD2. With 1 base clipped from V and 8 bases from J, the junction kept 6 bases outside the gene matches. Germline values: CDR1 LGHDT, CDR2 YNNKEL (reference sequence). The CDR3 covers 16 residues.

CDR3 amino acids: CASRQSNQPQHF. CDR3 bases: TGTGCCAGCAGGCAGAGCAATCAGCCCCAGCATTTT. V and J are TRBV28 and TRBJ1-5; D is unclear. This CDR3 is 12 amino acids long. Germline-derived CDR1 and CDR2 are MDHEN and SYDVKM. Trimming left V 6 bases short and J 1 base short, with 4 bases between. The full variable domain, with the rest looked up from reference TRBV28 and TRBJ1-5, is DVKVTQSSRYLVKRTGEKVFLECVQDMDHENMFWYRQDPGLGLRLIYFSYDVKMKEKGDIPEGYSVSREKKERFSLILESASTNQTSMYLCASRQSNQPQHFGDGTRLSIL.

The chain recombines TRBV5-4 with TRBJ1-2; TRBD1 aligns across 10 bases. Germline CDR1 SGHNT, CDR2 YYREEE (reference sequence). Unmatched junction bases numbered 6, after V lost 0 bases and J lost 7 bases. The length of the CDR3 is 15 residues. The CDR3 DNA reads TGTGCCAGCAGCTTGGAAACGGGACAGGGGATTGGCTACACCTTC. Amino acids: CASSLETGQGIGYTF.

This clone was detected once. J is TRBJ1-2 and V is TRBV28, with unresolved D. V lost 6 bases to trimming and J lost 5 bases, with 19 bases between them. CDR3 size: 15 residues. CDR1 MDHEN and CDR2 SYDVKM come from the germline V gene. In nucleotides, the CDR3 is TGTGCCAGCAGCCCTCCCCCTCGGGGTACTTATGGCTACACCTTC. Amino acid sequence: CASSPPPRGTYGYTF.

V usage is TRBV9 and J usage is TRBJ2-5; TRBD1 matches at 7 bases. This CDR3 region has 17 residues. Germline V gene data show CDR1 as SGDLS and CDR2 as YYNGEE. V lost 3 bases to trimming and J lost 4 bases; unmatched junction nucleotides: 15. The CDR3 coding sequence is TGTGCCAGCAGCGCCCTGATGACAGGGCTGAGTAGAGAGACCCAGTACTTC. It is translated as CASSALMTGLSRETQYF.

The chain uses TRBV4-1 and TRBJ1-2; 7 bases fit TRBD1. Trimming cost V 4 bases and J 1 base; bases outside gene matches: 6. This CDR3 has 15 amino acids. The germline V gene has CDR1 MGHRA and CDR2 YSYEKL. The CDR3 here is CASSPAGGLNYGYTF. Here the CDR3 DNA reads TGCGCCAGCAGCCCGGCAGGGGGGCTTAACTATGGCTACACCTTC.

The rearrangement uses TRBV2 and TRBJ2-7, with TRBD2 identical over 14 bases. Unmatched junction bases numbered 8, after V lost 6 bases and J lost 7 bases. Germline values: CDR1 SNHLY, CDR2 FYNNEI. The CDR3 is 15 residues long. DNA for the CDR3: TGTGCCAGCAGATTGACTAGCGGGGGGGCTCGGGAGCAGTACTTC. Its protein is CASRLTSGGAREQYF.

This chain joins TRBV20-1 and TRBJ1-6; 9 bases map to TRBD1. Looked up from germline, CDR1 is DFQATT and CDR2 is SNEGSKA (reference sequence). This CDR3 has 14 amino acids. V lost 3 bases, J lost 8 bases, and 5 bases stayed unmatched. This CDR3 reads CSASMGQGDSPLHF. The CDR3 DNA reads as TGCAGTGCTAGTATGGGACAGGGAGATTCACCCCTCCACTTT.

V gene TRBV4-1 combines with J gene TRBJ1-5; 9 bases fit TRBD1. Germline CDR1 reads MGHRA; CDR2 reads YSYEKL. The V and J ends lost 3 bases and 2 bases, in that order; junction bases with no gene match: 2. This CDR3 is 15 amino acids long. CDR3 nucleotides: TGCGCCAGCAGCCAGGGACAGGGCGGCAATCAGCCCCAGCATTTT. This sequence encodes CASSQGQGGNQPQHF.

Note on this clone: This sample includes further DNA sequences coding for the same CDR3. This sequence joins TRBV3-1 (or the pseudogene TRBV3-2) and TRBJ1-1, with a weak D call TRBD1 (5 bases). Germline assignment: CDR1 LGHDT and CDR2 YNNKEL (reference sequence). V was trimmed by 1 base and J by 4 bases, leaving 7 bases between them. The CDR3 consists of 13 residues. The CDR3 nucleotides are TGTGCCAGCAGCCAAGGGGGGGGCACTGAAGCTTTCTTT. Residues: CASSQGGGTEAFF.

The rearrangement joins TRBV2 to TRBJ1-1, with 8 bases that match TRBD1. The length of the CDR3 is 14 residues. J lost 3 bases, V lost 4 bases, and 4 bases had no gene match. Germline assignment: CDR1 SNHLY and CDR2 FYNNEI. The CDR3 region is CASSGNRGDTEAFF. In nucleotides, the CDR3 is TGTGCCAGCAGTGGAAACAGGGGGGACACTGAAGCTTTCTTT.

The genes are TRBV15 and TRBJ2-3, with a tentative D call TRBD2 (6 bases). Germline loops: CDR1 LNHNV, CDR2 YYDKDF (reference sequence). The CDR3 has 15 amino acids. V was cut by 1 base and J by 1 base, with 9 bases left in between. The CDR3 here is CATSRGTGGTDTQYF. Written as DNA, the CDR3 is TGTGCCACCAGCAGAGGAACGGGGGGCACAGATACGCAGTATTTT.

A single count supports this clone. This chain links TRBV7-2 with TRBJ2-3; D remains unclear. In germline, CDR1 is SGHTA, CDR2 FQGNSA. V was trimmed by 1 base and J by 4 bases, leaving 9 bases between them. The CDR3 is made up of 14 amino acids. The CDR3 protein is CASSLGHSSDTQYF. The DNA of the CDR3 is TGTGCCAGCAGCTTAGGTCATAGTTCAGATACGCAGTATTTT.

Only one count was recorded for this clone. V usage is TRBV30 and J usage is TRBJ2-5, with TRBD2 matching 10 bases. V dropped 1 base and J dropped 0; count of bases not matched to a gene: 2. The CDR3 is 15 amino acids. Looked up from germline, CDR1 is GTSNPN and CDR2 is SVGIG (reference sequence). For the CDR3, the DNA is TGTGCCTGGAGTGGTAGCGGGGGGTACCAAGAGACCCAGTACTTC. It codes for CAWSGSGGYQETQYF. Using reference TRBV30 and TRBJ2-5 for the parts outside the CDR3, the full variable domain is SQTIHQWPATLVQPVGSPLSLECTVEGTSNPNLYWYRQAAGRGLQLLFYSVGIGQISSEVPQNLSASRPQDRQFILSSKKLLLSDSGFYLCAWSGSGGYQETQYFGPGTRLLVL.

The rearrangement links TRBV9 to TRBJ2-2; no definite D call. There are 14 residues in the CDR3. Looked up from germline, CDR1 is SGDLS and CDR2 is YYNGEE. Trimming took 0 bases from V and 6 from J, leaving 9 bases between them. The CDR3 DNA is TGTGCCAGCAGCGTAGGCGGATCGTCCGGGGAGCTGTTTTTT. Protein sequence: CASSVGGSSGELFF.

The chain combines TRBV28 with TRBJ1-2; 8 positions match TRBD1. This CDR3 contains 15 residues. CDR1 MDHEN and CDR2 SYDVKM come from the germline V gene. V shed 4 bases, J shed 5 bases, and the junction held 9 bases outside the gene matches. The CDR3 here is CASSYAFDRGYGYTF. The CDR3 region has the DNA TGTGCCAGCAGTTATGCGTTTGACAGGGGTTATGGCTACACCTTC.

The V gene is TRBV3-1 (or the pseudogene TRBV3-2), the J gene TRBJ1-1; the D is unclear. Looked up from germline, CDR1 is LGHDT and CDR2 is YNNKEL (reference sequence). The V end was cut by 1 base, the J end by 4 bases, with 13 bases between. CDR3 length: 15 residues. The CDR3 region is CASSQGPRASTEAFF. The CDR3 nucleotides read TGTGCCAGCAGCCAAGGCCCGCGGGCGAGCACTGAAGCTTTCTTT.

In this sample, this clone turned up many times. The chain uses TRBV18 and TRBJ2-1; D may be TRBD1 (5 bases). The V gene's germline CDR1 is KGHSH and CDR2 LQKENI. V lost 2 bases and J lost 4, with 15 bases in between. The CDR3 spans 16 residues. CDR3 protein: CASSPSDTQGYNEQFF. In DNA form, the CDR3 reads TGTGCCAGCTCACCATCGGACACCCAAGGATACAATGAGCAGTTCTTC.

This clone was seen more than once but under ten times. The CDR3 loop is CASSLRTSGGVDTQYF. The CDR3, as DNA: TGCGCCAGCAGCCTCCGGACTAGCGGGGGTGTAGATACGCAGTATTTT. The chain recombines TRBV5-1 with TRBJ2-3, with 13 nucleotides matching TRBD2. From germline, CDR1 is SGHRS and CDR2 YFSETQ. V trimming: 4 bases; J trimming: 5 bases; junction bases outside the gene matches: 7. The CDR3 contains 16 residues.

The V call is TRBV10-3, the J call TRBJ2-7; possible D gene TRBD1, 5 bases. Trimming removed 0 bases at V and 6 bases at J, with 15 bases between. The CDR3 runs 15 residues. Germline V gene lookup returns CDR1 ENHRY and CDR2 SYGVKD. The CDR3: CAISESSVGVGEQYV. CDR3 nucleotide sequence: TGTGCCATCAGTGAGTCGAGTGTAGGGGTAGGCGAGCAGTACGTC.

This sequence joins TRBV2 and TRBJ1-1; 7 positions agree with TRBD1. CDR1 and CDR2 (germline): SNHLY, FYNNEI. This CDR3 comprises 15 residues. Losses at the gene ends were 4 bases for V and 6 bases for J; bases not matched to a gene: 11. CDR3 DNA sequence: TGTGCCAGCAGTGCGAGACAGGGAGGTGTCGCTGAAGCTTTCTTT. It is translated as CASSARQGGVAEAFF.

About this clone: Sequence at one end of the junction differs from germline and may be a read error. The chain carries TRBV6-5 and TRBJ2-1, with D possibly matching TRBD2 (5 bases). The CDR3 consists of 13 residues. Per germline, CDR1 MNHEY and CDR2 SVGAGI. CDR3 region: CASSYLGNIGSVF. The CDR3 bases are TGTGCCAGCAGTTACCTCGGGAACATAGGGTCGGTCTTC.

The chain combines TRBV3-1 (or the pseudogene TRBV3-2) with TRBJ1-2, with a possible D match to TRBD1 (5 bases). Germline lookup yields CDR1 LGHDT and CDR2 YNNKEL (reference sequence). Trimming stripped 0 bases from V and 4 bases from J, with 12 bases between. This CDR3 is 15 amino acids long. The CDR3 DNA is TGTGCCAGCAGCCAAGATCGGCAGGGCCTCTATGGCTACACCTTC. Protein sequence: CASSQDRQGLYGYTF.

The chain employs TRBV30 and TRBJ1-2; perhaps TRBD1 as D (5 bases). CDR1 is GTSNPN and CDR2 is SVGIG in the germline V gene (reference sequence). The CDR3 covers 15 residues. V was shortened by 4 bases and J by 8 bases, with 23 bases between the two germline ends. This chain's CDR3 is CAWITGAGLGGGYTF. For the CDR3, the DNA is TGTGCCTGGATCACCGGCGCAGGGCTCGGGGGGGGCTACACCTTC.

The genes are TRBV5-6 and TRBJ2-5; 7 bases line up with TRBD2. Trimming cost V 1 base and J 7 bases; bases outside gene matches: 7. Germline CDR1 reads SGHDT; CDR2 reads YYEEEE. The CDR3 sequence is 14 residues long. The CDR3 loop reads CASSLSGGSGTQYF. CDR3 bases: TGTGCCAGCAGCTTGAGTGGCGGGAGTGGGACCCAGTACTTC.